Described below is a single T cell receptor beta chain sequence and its context. These data originate in a study of blood T cell repertoires in COVID-19. Background on the study: The United States, Italy and Spain provided the acute and convalescent COVID-19 samples. PBMCs, B-cell-depleted T cells, or T cells were the source of the cDNA or gDNA that made up the material.

In the authors' methods: Reference gene primer amplification yielded estimated nucleated cell counts. Some clones are missing from TCRdb's copy, which holds only in-frame ones; the method was immunoSEQ multiplex PCR. V and J calls and clone size follow that table, whereas D and trimming were derived from the DNA. This sample has roughly 50,000 clones, with 82% found just once. The TCR originated in a man aged 35-49 years with acute or convalescent COVID-19. Sequencing was done on a sample of peripheral blood.

CDR3 protein: CASSLLGGLGTEAFF. Written as DNA, the CDR3 is TGTGCCAGCAGCTTACTTGGAGGTTTGGGCACTGAAGCTTTCTTT. V is TRBV7-2 and J is TRBJ1-1; no definite D call. The CDR3 covers 15 residues. The V and J ends lost 2 bases and 4 bases respectively, with 14 bases between them. Germline V gives CDR1 SGHTA, CDR2 FQGNSA.